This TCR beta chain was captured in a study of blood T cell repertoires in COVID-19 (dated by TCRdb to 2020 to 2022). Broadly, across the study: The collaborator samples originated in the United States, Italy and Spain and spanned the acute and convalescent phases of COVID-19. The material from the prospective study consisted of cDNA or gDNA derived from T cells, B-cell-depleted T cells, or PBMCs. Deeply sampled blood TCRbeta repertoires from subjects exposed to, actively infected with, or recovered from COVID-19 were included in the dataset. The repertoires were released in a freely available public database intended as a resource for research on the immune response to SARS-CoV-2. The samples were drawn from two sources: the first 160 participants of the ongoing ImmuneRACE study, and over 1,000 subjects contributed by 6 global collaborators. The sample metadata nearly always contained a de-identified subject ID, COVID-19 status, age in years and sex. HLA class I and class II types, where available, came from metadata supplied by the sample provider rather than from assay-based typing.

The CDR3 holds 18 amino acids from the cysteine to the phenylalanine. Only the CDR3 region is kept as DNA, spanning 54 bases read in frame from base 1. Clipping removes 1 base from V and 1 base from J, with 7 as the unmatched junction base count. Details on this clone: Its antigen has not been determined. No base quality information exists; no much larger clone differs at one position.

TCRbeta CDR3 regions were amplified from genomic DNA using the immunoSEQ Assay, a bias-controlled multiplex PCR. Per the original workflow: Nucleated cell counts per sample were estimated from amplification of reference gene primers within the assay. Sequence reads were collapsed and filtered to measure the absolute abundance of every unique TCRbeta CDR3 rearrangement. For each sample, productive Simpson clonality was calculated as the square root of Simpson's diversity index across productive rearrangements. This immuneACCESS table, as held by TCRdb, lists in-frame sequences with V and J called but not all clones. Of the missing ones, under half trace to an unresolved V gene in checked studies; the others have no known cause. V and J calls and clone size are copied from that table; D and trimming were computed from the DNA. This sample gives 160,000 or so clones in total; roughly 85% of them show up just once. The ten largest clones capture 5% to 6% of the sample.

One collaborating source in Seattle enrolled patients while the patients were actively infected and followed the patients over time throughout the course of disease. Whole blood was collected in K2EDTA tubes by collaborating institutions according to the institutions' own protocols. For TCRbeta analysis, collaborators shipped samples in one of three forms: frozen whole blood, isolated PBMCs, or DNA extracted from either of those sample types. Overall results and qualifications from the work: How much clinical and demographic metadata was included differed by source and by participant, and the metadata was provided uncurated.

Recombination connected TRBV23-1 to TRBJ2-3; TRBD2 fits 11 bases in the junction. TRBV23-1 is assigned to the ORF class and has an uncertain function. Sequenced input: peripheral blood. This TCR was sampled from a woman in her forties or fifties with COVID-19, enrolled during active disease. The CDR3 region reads CASSQLAGGREGTDTQYF. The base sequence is TGCGCCAGCAGTCAATTAGCGGGGGGGAGAGAGGGCACAGATACGCAGTATTTT.